One sample yielded the 25 T cell receptor beta chains listed below, sequenced in a study of technical replicates of blood from a few donors. TCRdb keeps only in-frame clones here, not all; method: immunoSEQ multiplex PCR. The sample shows some 66,000 clones, 88% of them seen only once. The sequencing sample was made of PBMCs. The receptors originated from a human donor in good health. Some clones in this sample may be carry-over from other donors' samples.

The V call is TRBV5-4, the J call TRBJ2-1; D perhaps matches TRBD1 (5 bases). Germline CDR1 and CDR2: SGHNT and YYREEE (reference sequence). The CDR3 totals 13 residues. V shed 0 bases and J shed 9 bases, with 10 bases lying between them. In DNA, the CDR3 is TGTGCCAGCAGCTTGGATAGGGGCGGTGAGCAGTTCTTC. This sequence encodes CASSLDRGGEQFF.

The chain has TRBV7-9 and TRBJ2-5, with TRBD1 as a possible D gene (5 bases). Looked up from germline, CDR1 is SEHNR and CDR2 is FQNEAQ (reference sequence). This CDR3 is built from 16 residues. Between the trimmed V and J ends, which lost 4 bases and 5 bases, there was a span of 20 bases. CDR3 nucleotides: TGTGCCAGCAGCTCGCCCCGACCGCAGGGTCGGGAGACCCAGTACTTC. Residues: CASSSPRPQGRETQYF.

This clone was observed once. The V call is TRBV5-1, the J call TRBJ2-7, with D possibly being TRBD1 (6 bases). Per the germline V gene, CDR1 is SGHRS and CDR2 is YFSETQ. The CDR3 extends over 14 amino acids. V was cut by 7 bases and J by 0 bases, with 14 bases left in between. CDR3 sequence: CASANRVGSYEQYF. CDR3 DNA sequence: TGCGCCAGCGCCAACAGGGTCGGCTCCTACGAGCAGTACTTC.

The chain couples TRBV4-3 to TRBJ2-3, with 9 nucleotides matching TRBD2. From germline, CDR1 is LGHNA and CDR2 YSLEER. V lost 2 bases and J lost 6; bases outside the gene matches: 6. The CDR3 extends over 15 amino acids. CDR3 DNA sequence: TGCGCCAGCAGCCAAACAGCGGGGGGCTGGGATACGCAGTATTTT. It encodes CASSQTAGGWDTQYF.

The chain uses TRBV9 and TRBJ2-3, with a possible D match to TRBD2 (5 bases). Looked up from germline, CDR1 is SGDLS and CDR2 is YYNGEE. Trimming left V 2 bases short and J 2 bases short, with 9 bases between. CDR3 length equals 14 residues. DNA of the CDR3: TGTGCCAGCAGCGTCGAAGCGGCCACAGATACGCAGTATTTT. Protein product: CASSVEAATDTQYF.

V and J are TRBV7-9 and TRBJ2-7; a weak D match, TRBD1 (6 bases). V lost 5 bases, J lost 2 bases, and 13 bases lay in between. Germline V CDR1 and CDR2: SEHNR, FQNEAQ (reference sequence). The CDR3 has 14 residues. CDR3 in amino acids: CASSRQTGAYEQYF. The CDR3 bases are TGTGCCAGCAGCCGACAGACAGGAGCCTACGAGCAGTACTTC.

The chain carries TRBV5-4 and TRBJ2-4; TRBD1 matches 8 bases. This CDR3 has 15 residues. Germline CDR1 and CDR2: SGHNT and YYREEE (reference sequence). Trimming took 5 bases from V and 1 from J; bases not matched to a gene: 5. CDR3 protein: CASSLRQGAKNIQYF. CDR3 DNA: TGTGCCAGCAGTTTACGACAGGGGGCCAAAAACATTCAGTACTTC.

The sample holds a few counts of this clone. The gene calls are TRBV10-3 and TRBJ1-1; D might be TRBD1 (6 bases). The V gene lost 10 bases and the J gene lost 0 bases, with 15 bases spanning the gap. This CDR3 region has 14 residues. Germline loops: CDR1 ENHRY, CDR2 SYGVKD. The CDR3 here is CATDPGQMNTEAFF. The CDR3 DNA is TGTGCCACCGACCCGGGACAAATGAACACTGAAGCTTTCTTT.

The rearrangement uses TRBV2 and TRBJ1-1, with 7 bases aligning to TRBD1. CDR3 length equals 13 residues. Germline V gene sequence: CDR1 SNHLY, CDR2 FYNNEI. With 6 bases clipped from V and 1 base from J, the junction kept 2 bases outside the gene matches. The CDR3 sequence: CASRRQGNTEAFF. Written as DNA, the CDR3 is TGTGCCAGCAGAAGACAGGGGAACACTGAAGCTTTCTTT.

The rearrangement uses TRBV19 and TRBJ1-3; no clear D. The CDR3 has 14 residues. CDR1 is LNHDA and CDR2 is SQIVND in the germline V gene (reference sequence). The V and J ends lost 7 bases and 4 bases respectively, with 14 bases between them. The CDR3 nucleotides are TGTGCCAGTATGGCGGGTGGGCGCGGAAACACCATATATTTT. The encoded protein is CASMAGGRGNTIYF.

The V call is TRBV5-1, the J call TRBJ1-3; 10 bases match TRBD1. The J segment lost 2 bases and the V segment lost 3 bases, leaving 8 bases of the junction unmatched. The CDR3 is made up of 17 amino acids. Germline CDR1 and CDR2: SGHRS and YFSETQ. The CDR3 region is CASSWGQGSSTGNTIYF. For the CDR3, the DNA is TGCGCCAGCAGCTGGGGACAGGGGTCGTCTACTGGAAACACCATATATTTT.

V and J are TRBV5-1 and TRBJ2-1; TRBD2 matches 8 bases. Unmatched junction bases numbered 8, after V lost 2 bases and J lost 1 base. The germline CDR1 and CDR2 sequences are SGHRS and YFSETQ. The CDR3 is made up of 17 amino acids. The CDR3 nucleotides are TGCGCCAGCAGCTTTTCGTCGGGAGGGGTGTCCTACAATGAGCAGTTCTTC. Translating gives CASSFSSGGVSYNEQFF.

The rearrangement uses TRBV27 and TRBJ2-1; D is possibly TRBD2 (6 bases). Germline CDR1 and CDR2: MNHEY and SMNVEV (reference sequence). Trimming stripped 0 bases from V and 3 bases from J, with 9 bases between. The CDR3 totals 15 residues. CDR3 sequence: CASSLSLASYNEQFF. The CDR3 DNA reads as TGTGCCAGCAGTTTATCCCTAGCGAGCTACAATGAGCAGTTCTTC.

The chain carries TRBV11-2 and TRBJ1-2, with TRBD1 as a possible D gene (5 bases). The ends were cut back, 7 bases at V and 13 bases at J, with 22 bases in the middle. This CDR3 spans 13 amino acids. CDR1 and CDR2 (germline): SGHAT, FQNNGV. For the CDR3, the DNA is TGTGCCAGCAATCCGGGGGGGAGCGACACTTTCACCTTC. It codes for CASNPGGSDTFTF.

The CDR3 sequence: CASSQAGLAGGTLAYNEQFF. DNA of the CDR3: TGTGCCAGCAGCCAAGCAGGTCTAGCGGGAGGGACCTTGGCCTACAATGAGCAGTTCTTC. The chain carries TRBV4-2 and TRBJ2-1; TRBD2 matches 12 bases. From germline, CDR1 is LGHNA and CDR2 YNFKEQ. V dropped 1 base and J dropped 2; count of bases not matched to a gene: 12. The CDR3 is made up of 20 amino acids.

The chain uses TRBV18 and TRBJ2-3; the match to TRBD2 covers 7 bases. Per the germline V gene, CDR1 is KGHSH and CDR2 is LQKENI. J was trimmed by 4 bases and V by 0 bases; bases with no gene match: 7. This CDR3 contains 16 residues. For the CDR3, the DNA is TGTGCCAGCTCACCACCGGGGCGGGAGTCGGCAGATACGCAGTATTTT. It encodes CASSPPGRESADTQYF.

The chain couples TRBV5-1 to TRBJ2-5; perhaps TRBD2 as D (5 bases). V was shortened by 2 bases and J by 1 base, with 12 bases between the two germline ends. This CDR3 contains 15 residues. Germline CDR1 and CDR2: SGHRS and YFSETQ. CDR3 in DNA: TGCGCCAGCAGCTTAGCGGCAGTCCTCCAAGAGACCCAGTACTTC. Its protein is CASSLAAVLQETQYF.

In regard to this clone: Other DNA sequences in this specimen translate into the identical CDR3. The CDR3 DNA is TGTGCCAGCAGTTACTCAACAGGGGGGAACTATGGCTACACCTTC. It encodes CASSYSTGGNYGYTF. The chain has TRBV6-5 and TRBJ1-2; 8 bases match TRBD1. The V gene end was trimmed by 0 bases and the J gene end by 2 bases; junction bases not matched to a gene: 2. CDR1 MNHEY and CDR2 SVGAGI come from the germline V gene. The CDR3 is 15 amino acids.

V gene TRBV2 combines with J gene TRBJ2-2; maybe TRBD1 (6 bases). CDR1 and CDR2 from the germline V gene are SNHLY and FYNNEI. CDR3 size: 14 residues. Trimming shortened V by 7 bases and J by 4 bases, and 13 bases separated the two germline ends. The CDR3 DNA sequence: TGTGCCAGCAATGGACAGCTTGTCACCGGGGAGCTGTTTTTT. Translated, it gives CASNGQLVTGELFF.

This clone has a handful of counts. The chain combines TRBV30 with TRBJ1-2; D gene uncertain. Germline assignment: CDR1 GTSNPN and CDR2 SVGIG (reference sequence). The V end was cut by 2 bases, the J end by 4 bases, with 11 bases between. CDR3 length: 13 amino acids. CDR3 sequence (DNA): TGTGCCTGGAGTTTGGAGAGGTCCTATGGCTACACCTTC. Translation: CAWSLERSYGYTF.

This sequence joins TRBV2 and TRBJ2-3; 10 bases agree with TRBD2. Germline assignment: CDR1 SNHLY and CDR2 FYNNEI. The J segment lost 6 bases and the V segment lost 3 bases, leaving 6 bases of the junction unmatched. This CDR3 spans 15 amino acids. The CDR3, as DNA: TGTGCCAGCAGTGACAGCGGGAGGGCCTGGGATACGCAGTATTTT. Translated: CASSDSGRAWDTQYF. Filled out from reference TRBV2 and TRBJ2-3, the complete variable domain reads EPEVTQTPSHQVTQMGQEVILRCVPISNHLYFYWYRQILGQKVEFLVSFYNNEISEKSEIFDDQFSVERPDGSNFTLKIRSTKLEDSAMYFCASSDSGRAWDTQYFGPGTRLTVL.

This clone was counted a single time. V gene TRBV6-1 combines with J gene TRBJ2-7; a possible D gene is TRBD2 (6 bases). The CDR3 has 15 amino acids. Deletions cut 5 bases from V and 2 bases from J, with 16 bases between. CDR1 MNHNS and CDR2 SASEGT come from the germline V gene. In nucleotides, the CDR3 is TGTGCCAGCAGTCTTGGAGGGGCCATCCCCTACGAGCAGTACTTC. Residues: CASSLGGAIPYEQYF.

The V call is TRBV7-3, the J call TRBJ2-5; TRBD1 agrees at 8 bases. CDR1 and CDR2 (germline): SGHTA, FQGTGA. The CDR3 is 15 amino acids. The trim removed 5 bases at V and 2 bases at J, leaving 7 bases unmatched. The CDR3 here is CASSARTGTQETQYF. The CDR3 region has the DNA TGTGCCAGCAGCGCGCGGACAGGGACACAAGAGACCCAGTACTTC.

The V call is TRBV7-2, the J call TRBJ2-2, with 10 bases that match TRBD2. The germline V gene encodes CDR1 SGHTA and CDR2 FQGNSA. This CDR3 region has 18 residues. The trim removed 4 bases at V and 2 bases at J, leaving 10 bases unmatched. As DNA, the CDR3 is TGTGCCAGCAGCTATAAAGCCCTAGCGGGAGTCAACACCGGGGAGCTGTTTTTT. It codes for CASSYKALAGVNTGELFF.

This clone has more than one count but fewer than ten. This chain links TRBV10-3 with TRBJ1-1; no clear D gene. V was shortened by 4 bases and J by 1 base, with 10 bases between the two germline ends. CDR1 and CDR2 from the germline V gene are ENHRY and SYGVKD. CDR3 length: 14 residues. The CDR3 reads CAISVGLWNTEAFF. In nucleotides, the CDR3 is TGTGCCATCAGTGTGGGCCTATGGAACACTGAAGCTTTCTTT.